One and the same sample provided the 4 T cell receptor beta chains below, sequenced in a study of Graves' ophthalmopathy and Graves' hyperthyroidism. Scientists amplified the TCR beta CDR3 regions from RNA transcripts. Second-round multiplex PCR came after first-round RT-PCR with HTBI primers. TCRdb re-called the multiplex PCR reads with MiXCR, one entry per CDR3 protein. The repertoire holds hundreds of thousands of distinct CDR3 sequences, with about 20% as singletons. The sequenced sample was peripheral blood. Receptors were obtained from a woman younger than 30 with stable Graves' hyperthyroidism. Some clones in this sample may be carry-over from other donors' samples.

The chain uses TRBV7-9 and TRBJ1-1; D is unclear. The V gene's germline CDR1 is SEHNR and CDR2 FQNEAQ (reference sequence). This CDR3 comprises 14 residues. V lost 5 bases to trimming and J lost 4 bases, with 14 bases between them. CDR3 sequence: CASSRVGEPTEAFF. The CDR3, as DNA: TGTGCCAGCAGCCGGGTCGGGGAGCCCACTGAAGCTTTCTTT.

This clonotype was seen repeatedly, ten times or more. The rearrangement joins TRBV11-2 to TRBJ1-1; no clear D gene. The V end was cut by 5 bases, the J end by 1 base, with 17 bases between. Germline CDR1 is SGHAT and CDR2 is FQNNGV. The length of the CDR3 is 16 residues. CDR3 coding DNA: TGTGCCAGCAGCGAATCACGTCGGGAATCGAACACTGAAGCTTTCTTT. It encodes CASSESRRESNTEAFF.

The chain links TRBV5-1 to TRBJ1-2; tentative D call: TRBD1 (6 bases). CDR1 is SGHRS and CDR2 is YFSETQ in the germline V gene. Trimming stripped 3 bases from V and 4 bases from J, with 13 bases between. The CDR3 runs to 14 residues. In DNA, the CDR3 is TGCGCCAGCAGCTCGGAAGGACAGTCCTATGGCTACACCTTC. This translates into CASSSEGQSYGYTF. Together with reference TRBV5-1 and TRBJ1-2, the CDR3 gives the full variable domain: KAGVTQTPRYLIKTRGQQVTLSCSPISGHRSVSWYQQTPGQGLQFLFEYFSETQRNKGNFPGRFSGRQFSNSRSEMNVSTLELGDSALYLCASSSEGQSYGYTFGSGTRLTVV.

In its sample, this clonotype was seen many times. J is TRBJ1-2 and V is TRBV20-1, with TRBD1 matching over 9 bases. The germline gives CDR1 DFQATT, CDR2 SNEGSKA (reference sequence). This CDR3 spans 14 amino acids. Losses at the gene ends were 1 base for V and 0 bases for J; bases not matched to a gene: 0. The CDR3: CSARGTGANYGYTF. The DNA of the CDR3 is TGCAGTGCTAGAGGGACAGGGGCTAACTATGGCTACACCTTC.